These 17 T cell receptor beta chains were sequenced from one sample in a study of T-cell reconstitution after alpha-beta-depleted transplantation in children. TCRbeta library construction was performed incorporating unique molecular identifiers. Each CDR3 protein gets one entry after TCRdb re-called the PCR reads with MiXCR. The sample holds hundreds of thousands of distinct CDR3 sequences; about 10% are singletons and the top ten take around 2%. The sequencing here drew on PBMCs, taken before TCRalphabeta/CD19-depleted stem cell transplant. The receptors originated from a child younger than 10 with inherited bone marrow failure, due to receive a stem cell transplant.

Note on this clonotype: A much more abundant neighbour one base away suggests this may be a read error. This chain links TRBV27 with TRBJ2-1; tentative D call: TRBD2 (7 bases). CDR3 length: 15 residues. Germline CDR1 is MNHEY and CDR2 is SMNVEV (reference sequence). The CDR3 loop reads CASSPGEGVRNDQFF. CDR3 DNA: TGTGCCAGCAGTCCGGGGGAGGGGGTGCGCAATGACCAGTTCTTC.

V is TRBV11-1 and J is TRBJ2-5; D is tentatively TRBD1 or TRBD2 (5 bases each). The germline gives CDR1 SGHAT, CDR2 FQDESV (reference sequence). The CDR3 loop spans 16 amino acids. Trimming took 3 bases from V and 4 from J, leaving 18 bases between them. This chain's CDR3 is CASSLLLSGSGETQYF. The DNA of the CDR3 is TGTGCCAGCAGCTTGTTATTATCAGGGAGTGGAGAGACCCAGTACTTC.

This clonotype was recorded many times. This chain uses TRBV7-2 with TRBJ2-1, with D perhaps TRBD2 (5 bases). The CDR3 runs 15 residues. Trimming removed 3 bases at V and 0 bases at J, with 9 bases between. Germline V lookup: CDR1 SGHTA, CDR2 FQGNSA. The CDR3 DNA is TGTGCCAGCAGCTTTATGGGGAGCTCCTACAATGAGCAGTTCTTC. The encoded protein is CASSFMGSSYNEQFF.

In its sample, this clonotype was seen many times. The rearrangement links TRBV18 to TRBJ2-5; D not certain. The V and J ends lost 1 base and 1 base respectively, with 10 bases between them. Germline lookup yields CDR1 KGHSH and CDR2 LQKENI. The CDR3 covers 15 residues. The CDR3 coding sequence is TGTGCCAGCTCACCACGTTACGGAACCCAAGAGACCCAGTACTTC. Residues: CASSPRYGTQETQYF.

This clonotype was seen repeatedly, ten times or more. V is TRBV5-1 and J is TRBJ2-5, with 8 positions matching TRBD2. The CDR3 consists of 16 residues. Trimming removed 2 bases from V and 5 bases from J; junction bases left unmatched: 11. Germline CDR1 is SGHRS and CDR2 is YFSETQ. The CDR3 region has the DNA TGCGCCAGCAGCTTACCCCAAGCGGGAGTTGAGGAGACCCAGTACTTC. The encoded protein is CASSLPQAGVEETQYF.

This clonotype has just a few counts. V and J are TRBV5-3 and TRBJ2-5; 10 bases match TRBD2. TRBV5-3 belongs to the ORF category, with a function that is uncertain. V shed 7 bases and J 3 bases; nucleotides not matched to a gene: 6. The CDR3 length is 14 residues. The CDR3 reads CARYQGLAKETQYF. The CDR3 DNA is TGTGCCAGATACCAGGGACTAGCGAAAGAGACCCAGTACTTC.

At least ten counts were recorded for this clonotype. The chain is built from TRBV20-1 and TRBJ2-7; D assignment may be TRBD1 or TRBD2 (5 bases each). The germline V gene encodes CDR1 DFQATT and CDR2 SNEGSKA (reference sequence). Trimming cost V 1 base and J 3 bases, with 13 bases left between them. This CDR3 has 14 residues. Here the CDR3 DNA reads TGCAGTGCTAGAGCTACCGGGACCGTCTACGAGCAGTACTTC. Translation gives CSARATGTVYEQYF.

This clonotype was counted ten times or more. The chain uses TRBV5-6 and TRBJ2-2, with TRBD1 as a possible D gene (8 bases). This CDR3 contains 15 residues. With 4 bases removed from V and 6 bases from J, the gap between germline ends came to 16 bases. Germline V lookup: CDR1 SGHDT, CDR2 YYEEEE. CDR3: CASSKTGGAPGELFF. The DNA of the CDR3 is TGTGCCAGCAGCAAAACAGGGGGGGCCCCCGGGGAGCTGTTTTTT.

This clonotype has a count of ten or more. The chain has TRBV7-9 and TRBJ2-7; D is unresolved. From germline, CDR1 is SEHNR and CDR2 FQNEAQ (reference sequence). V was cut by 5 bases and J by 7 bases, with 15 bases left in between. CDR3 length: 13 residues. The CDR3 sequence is CASSHLGSGEQYF. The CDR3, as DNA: TGTGCCAGCAGCCATCTGGGCAGTGGGGAGCAGTACTTC.

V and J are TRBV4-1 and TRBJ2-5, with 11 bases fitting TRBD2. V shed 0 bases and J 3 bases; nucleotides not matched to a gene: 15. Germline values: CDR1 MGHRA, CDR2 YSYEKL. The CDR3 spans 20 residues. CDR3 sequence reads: CASSQEWGLTSGSPEETQYF. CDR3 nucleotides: TGCGCCAGCAGCCAAGAATGGGGCCTAACTAGCGGGAGTCCAGAAGAGACCCAGTACTTC.

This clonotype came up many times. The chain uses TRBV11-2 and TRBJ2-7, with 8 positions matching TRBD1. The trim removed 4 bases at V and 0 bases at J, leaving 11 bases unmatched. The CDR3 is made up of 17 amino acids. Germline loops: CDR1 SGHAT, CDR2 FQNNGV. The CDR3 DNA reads TGTGCCAGCAGCTCCCCACTCCGGGACAGGTACTCCTACGAGCAGTACTTC. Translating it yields CASSSPLRDRYSYEQYF.

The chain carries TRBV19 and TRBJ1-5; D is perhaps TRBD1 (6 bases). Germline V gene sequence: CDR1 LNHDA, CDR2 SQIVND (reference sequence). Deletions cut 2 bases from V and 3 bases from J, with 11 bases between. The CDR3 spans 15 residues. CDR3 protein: CASSITGSPNQPQHF. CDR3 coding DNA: TGTGCCAGTAGTATAACAGGGTCTCCCAATCAGCCCCAGCATTTT.

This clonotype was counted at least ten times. CDR3 protein: CASSLSSRNYNEQFF. The CDR3 DNA sequence: TGTGCCAGCAGTTTATCGAGCCGGAACTACAATGAGCAGTTCTTC. J is TRBJ2-1 and V is TRBV27; D is unclear. The germline V gene encodes CDR1 MNHEY and CDR2 SMNVEV (reference sequence). This CDR3 is built from 15 residues. The V end was cut by 0 bases, the J end by 3 bases, with 9 bases between.

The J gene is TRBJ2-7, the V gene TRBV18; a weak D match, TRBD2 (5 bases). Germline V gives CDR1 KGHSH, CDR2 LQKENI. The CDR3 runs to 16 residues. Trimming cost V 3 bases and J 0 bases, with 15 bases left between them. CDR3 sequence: CASSPLFGVSSYEQYF. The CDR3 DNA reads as TGTGCCAGCTCACCCCTTTTCGGGGTGAGCTCCTACGAGCAGTACTTC.

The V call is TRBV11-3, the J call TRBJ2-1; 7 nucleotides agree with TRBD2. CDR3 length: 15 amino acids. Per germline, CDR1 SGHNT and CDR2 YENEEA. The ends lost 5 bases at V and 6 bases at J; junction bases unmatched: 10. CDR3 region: CASSRSGLVGNEQFF. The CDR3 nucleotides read TGTGCCAGCAGCCGGAGCGGACTAGTCGGCAATGAGCAGTTCTTC.

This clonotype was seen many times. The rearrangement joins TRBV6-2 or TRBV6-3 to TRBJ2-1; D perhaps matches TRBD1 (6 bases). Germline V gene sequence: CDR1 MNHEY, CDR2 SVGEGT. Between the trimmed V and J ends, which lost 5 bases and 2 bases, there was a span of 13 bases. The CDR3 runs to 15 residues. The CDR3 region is CASSLGTPTYNEQFF. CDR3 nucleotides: TGTGCCAGCAGTCTCGGGACACCCACCTACAATGAGCAGTTCTTC.

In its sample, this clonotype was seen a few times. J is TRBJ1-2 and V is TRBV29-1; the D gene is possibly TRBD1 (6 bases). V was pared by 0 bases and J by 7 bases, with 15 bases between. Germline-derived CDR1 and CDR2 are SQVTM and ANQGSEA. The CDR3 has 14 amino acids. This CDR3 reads CSVEEGAARLGYTF. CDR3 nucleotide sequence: TGCAGCGTTGAAGAGGGGGCCGCGAGACTTGGCTACACCTTC.